This T cell receptor beta chain was documented in a study of blood T cell repertoires in COVID-19. Turning to the study itself: COVID-19 samples collected from the United States, Italy and Spain covered acute and convalescent phases. From T cells, B-cell-depleted T cells, or PBMCs came the material, which was cDNA or gDNA.

The germline CDR1 and CDR2 sequences are SGHNT and YYREEE (reference sequence). This CDR3 region has 14 residues. With respect to this clone: One end of the junction varies from germline; a read error may be responsible.

The repertoire was sequenced with immunoSEQ multiplex PCR; TCRdb's copy has only in-frame clones and lacks some. The table includes roughly 570,000 clones, 85% to 90% detected once. J is TRBJ2-7 and V is TRBV5-4; 8 positions match TRBD1. The clonotype comes from a woman in her fifties or sixties with COVID-19, enrolled during active disease. Sequenced sample: peripheral blood. The CDR3 protein is CASSEYGQGLKAGF. In DNA, the CDR3 is TGTGCCAGCAGCGAATATGGACAGGGACTCAAAGCAGGGTTC.